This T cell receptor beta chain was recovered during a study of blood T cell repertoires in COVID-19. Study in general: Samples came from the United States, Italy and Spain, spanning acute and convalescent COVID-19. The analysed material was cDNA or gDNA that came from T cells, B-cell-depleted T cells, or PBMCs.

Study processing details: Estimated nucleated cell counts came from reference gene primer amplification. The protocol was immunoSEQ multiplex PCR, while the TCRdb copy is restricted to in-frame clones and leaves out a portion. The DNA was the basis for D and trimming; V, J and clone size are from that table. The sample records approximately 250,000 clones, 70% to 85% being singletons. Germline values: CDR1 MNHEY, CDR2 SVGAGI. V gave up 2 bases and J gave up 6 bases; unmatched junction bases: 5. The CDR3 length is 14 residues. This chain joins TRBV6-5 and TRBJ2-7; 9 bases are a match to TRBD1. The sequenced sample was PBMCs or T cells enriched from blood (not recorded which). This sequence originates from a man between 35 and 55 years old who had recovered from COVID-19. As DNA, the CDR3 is TGTGCCAGCAGTTACAGCCGGGACAGGGTCGAGCAGTACTTC. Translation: CASSYSRDRVEQYF.